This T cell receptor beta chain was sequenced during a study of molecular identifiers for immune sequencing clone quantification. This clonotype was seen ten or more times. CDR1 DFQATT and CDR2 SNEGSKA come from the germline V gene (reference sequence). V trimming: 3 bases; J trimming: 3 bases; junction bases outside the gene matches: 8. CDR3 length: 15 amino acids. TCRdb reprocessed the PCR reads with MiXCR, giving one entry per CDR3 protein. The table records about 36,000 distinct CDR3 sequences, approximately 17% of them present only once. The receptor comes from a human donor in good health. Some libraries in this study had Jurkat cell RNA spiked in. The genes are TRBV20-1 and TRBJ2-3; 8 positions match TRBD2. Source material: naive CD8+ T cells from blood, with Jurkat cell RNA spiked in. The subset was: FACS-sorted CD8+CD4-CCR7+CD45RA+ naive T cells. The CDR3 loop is CSARSSGSRTDTQYF. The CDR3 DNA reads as TGCAGTGCTAGGTCCAGCGGGAGCCGGACAGATACGCAGTATTTT.